The present T cell receptor beta chain was sequenced within a study of chemoradiotherapy in HPV16-positive cancers. Data came from immunoSEQ multiplex PCR; TCRdb stores just in-frame clones and leaves some out. The sample has about 6,500 clones, more than 80% seen once; the top ten hold around 1.7%. The CDR3 is 13 residues long. The genes are TRBV21-1 and TRBJ2-7; TRBD2, the D gene given by the table, was not confirmed from the DNA. TRBV21-1 is described as a pseudogene. This sequence was found in a human donor with HPV-associated anogenital cancer. The sequences come from blood, collected from a patient who underwent chemoradiotherapy. CDR3 loop: CASSCLRLDEQYF. In DNA form, the CDR3 reads TGTGCCAGCAGCTGCCTTCGGTTAGACGAGCAGTACTTC.